The 9 T cell receptor beta chains below come from one sample, sequenced in a study of graft-versus-host responses after intestinal transplantation. These receptors' antigens are unknown. Libraries were prepared by immunoSEQ multiplex PCR; TCRdb keeps only in-frame clonotypes and omits some of them. This table has 35,000 to 45,000 clones, approximately 94% appearing once. Sample: unstimulated CD4+ T cells sorted from spleen or lymph node cells, taken before transplant. These receptors all come from a human donor who was the organ donor for an intestinal transplant.

The gene calls are TRBV5-1 and TRBJ2-1; the match to TRBD2 covers 12 bases. With V trimmed by 3 bases and J by 4 bases, 5 bases remained unmatched. CDR1 is SGHRS, CDR2 YFSETQ, per germline. The CDR3 length is 16 residues. CDR3 nucleotides: TGCGCCAGCAGCTCAAAGACTAGCGGGGGATACAATGAGCAGTTCTTC. Translating gives CASSSKTSGGYNEQFF.

This chain links TRBV19 with TRBJ2-7; TRBD1 might be the D (6 bases). Trimming took 4 bases from V and 0 from J, leaving 16 bases between them. Germline CDR1 reads LNHDA; CDR2 reads SQIVND (reference sequence). This CDR3 has 16 residues. The CDR3 bases are TGTGCCAGTAGTAAAACGGACAGAGGAGGCTCCTACGAGCAGTACTTC. It yields the protein CASSKTDRGGSYEQYF.

The chain combines TRBV4-3 with TRBJ2-3; 11 bases are shared with TRBD2. The CDR3 has 16 amino acids. The V gene's germline CDR1 is LGHNA and CDR2 YSLEER. Trimming took 0 bases from V and 5 from J; bases not matched to a gene: 4. The CDR3 region is CASSQDSGRVGDTQYF. The CDR3 DNA reads TGCGCCAGCAGCCAAGATAGCGGGAGGGTAGGAGATACGCAGTATTTT.

This chain uses TRBV6-5 with TRBJ2-7; unclear D gene. Per germline, CDR1 MNHEY and CDR2 SVGAGI. CDR3 length: 13 amino acids. Deletions cut 5 bases from V and 2 bases from J, with 10 bases between. The DNA for the CDR3 is TGTGCCAGCAGTGAAACTTCCCCCTACGAGCAGTACTTC. Amino acid sequence: CASSETSPYEQYF.

The CDR3 coding sequence is TGTGCCACCAGGCAAACTAGCGGGGGGAAATCTCGCACAGATACGCAGTATTTT. It yields the protein CATRQTSGGKSRTDTQYF. J is TRBJ2-3 and V is TRBV15; TRBD2 matches at 12 bases. With V trimmed by 6 bases and J by 1 base, 11 bases remained unmatched. CDR1 and CDR2 from the germline V gene are LNHNV and YYDKDF (reference sequence). This CDR3 has 18 amino acids.

This rearrangement joins TRBV11-2 to TRBJ2-7; the match to TRBD1 covers 7 bases. The CDR3 spans 15 residues. Germline-derived CDR1 and CDR2 are SGHAT and FQNNGV. Trimming cost V 1 base and J 6 bases; bases outside gene matches: 9. CDR3 sequence (DNA): TGTGCCAGCAGCTTAGGGCCGGGACAGCCGTTCGAGCAGTACTTC. Protein sequence: CASSLGPGQPFEQYF.

In DNA, the CDR3 is TGTGCCAGCAGCCCACGACTAGCTTCCTACAATGAGCAGTTCTTC. It specifies CASSPRLASYNEQFF. The genes are TRBV5-6 and TRBJ2-1; 7 nucleotides line up with TRBD2. The CDR3 length is 15 residues. CDR1 and CDR2 (germline): SGHDT, YYEEEE. With V trimmed by 4 bases and J by 1 base, 5 bases remained unmatched.

The rearrangement joins TRBV2 to TRBJ2-7, with unresolved D. Germline CDR1 SNHLY, CDR2 FYNNEI. The CDR3 spans 11 residues. Trimming took 5 bases from V and 3 from J, leaving 5 bases between them. The CDR3 here is CASSTVYEQYF. The CDR3 nucleotides read TGTGCCAGCAGTACCGTCTACGAGCAGTACTTC.

The CDR3 loop reads CASSLEGWGYTF. The CDR3 DNA sequence: TGTGCCAGCAGCTTGGAGGGTTGGGGCTACACCTTC. The chain has TRBV5-5 and TRBJ1-2; D is uncertain. This CDR3 has 12 residues. The V end was cut by 0 bases, the J end by 8 bases, with 8 bases between. Looked up from germline, CDR1 is SGHKS and CDR2 is YYEKEE (reference sequence).